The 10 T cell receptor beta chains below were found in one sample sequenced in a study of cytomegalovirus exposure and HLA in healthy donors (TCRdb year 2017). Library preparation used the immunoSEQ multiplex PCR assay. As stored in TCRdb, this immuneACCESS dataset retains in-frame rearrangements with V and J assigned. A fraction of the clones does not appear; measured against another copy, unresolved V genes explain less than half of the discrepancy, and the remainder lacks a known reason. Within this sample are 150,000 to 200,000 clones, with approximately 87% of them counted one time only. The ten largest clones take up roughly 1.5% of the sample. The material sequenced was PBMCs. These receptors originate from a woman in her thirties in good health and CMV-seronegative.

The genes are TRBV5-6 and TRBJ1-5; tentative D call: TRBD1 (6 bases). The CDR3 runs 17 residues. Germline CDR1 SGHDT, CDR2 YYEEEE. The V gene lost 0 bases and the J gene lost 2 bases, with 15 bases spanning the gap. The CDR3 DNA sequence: TGTGCCAGCAGCTTGGCACGGGGGGCTAGGCGCAATCAGCCCCAGCATTTT. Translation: CASSLARGARRNQPQHF. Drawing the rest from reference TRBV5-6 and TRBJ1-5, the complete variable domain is DAGVTQSPTHLIKTRGQQVTLRCSPKSGHDTVSWYQQALGQGPQFIFQYYEEEERQRGNFPDRFSGHQFPNYSSELNVNALLLGDSALYLCASSLARGARRNQPQHFGDGTRLSIL.

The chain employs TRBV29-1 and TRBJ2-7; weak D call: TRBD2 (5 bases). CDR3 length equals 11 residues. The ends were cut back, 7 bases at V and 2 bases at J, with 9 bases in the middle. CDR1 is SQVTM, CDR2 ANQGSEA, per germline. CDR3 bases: TGCAGCGGAGGGCAGACCTACGAGCAGTACTTC. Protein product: CSGGQTYEQYF.

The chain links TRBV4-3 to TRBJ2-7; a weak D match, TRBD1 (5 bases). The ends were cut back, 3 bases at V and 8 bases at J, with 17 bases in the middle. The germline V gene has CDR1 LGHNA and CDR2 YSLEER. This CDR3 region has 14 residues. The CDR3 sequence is CASSQGRAFSQQYF. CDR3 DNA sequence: TGCGCCAGCAGCCAGGGCAGGGCCTTCTCGCAGCAGTACTTC.

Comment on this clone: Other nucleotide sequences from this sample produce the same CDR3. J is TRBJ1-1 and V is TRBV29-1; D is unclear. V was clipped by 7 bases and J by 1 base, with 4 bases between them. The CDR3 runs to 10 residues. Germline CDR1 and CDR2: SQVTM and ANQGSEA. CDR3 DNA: TGCAGCGCAGGGAACACTGAAGCTTTCTTT. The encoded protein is CSAGNTEAFF.

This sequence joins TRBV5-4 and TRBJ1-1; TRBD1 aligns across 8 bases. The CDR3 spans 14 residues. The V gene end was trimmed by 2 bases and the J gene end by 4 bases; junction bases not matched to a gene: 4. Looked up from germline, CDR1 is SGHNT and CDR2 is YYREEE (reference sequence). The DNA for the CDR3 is TGTGCCAGCAGCTTAGGACAGGGTTTCACTGAAGCTTTCTTT. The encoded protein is CASSLGQGFTEAFF.

The CDR3 DNA reads as TGTGCCAGCTCGCACAGGGAAAGGGGGACTGAAGCTTTCTTT. Protein product: CASSHRERGTEAFF. V and J are TRBV2 and TRBJ1-1, with D possibly being TRBD1 (6 bases). This CDR3 region has 14 residues. The germline V gene encodes CDR1 SNHLY and CDR2 FYNNEI. Trimming pared 8 bases from V and 5 bases from J, leaving 18 bases between. The variable domain in full, with the rest retrieved from reference TRBV2 and TRBJ1-1, is EPEVTQTPSHQVTQMGQEVILRCVPISNHLYFYWYRQILGQKVEFLVSFYNNEISEKSEIFDDQFSVERPDGSNFTLKIRSTKLEDSAMYFCASSHRERGTEAFFGQGTRLTVV.

Written as DNA, the CDR3 is TGTGCCAGCAGTGATAGAGGGCCAGGGACCCAGTACTTC. Protein: CASSDRGPGTQYF. The chain is built from TRBV25-1 and TRBJ2-5; D perhaps matches TRBD2 (5 bases). V was shortened by 3 bases and J by 7 bases, with 12 bases between the two germline ends. Germline V gene data show CDR1 as MGHDK and CDR2 as SYGVNS. The CDR3 runs to 13 residues.

CDR3 sequence reads: CASSPGSNTEAFF. In DNA form, the CDR3 reads TGTGCCAGCTCACCCGGGTCTAACACTGAAGCTTTCTTT. V is TRBV18 and J is TRBJ1-1; no clear D gene. CDR3 length: 13 residues. V lost 3 bases and J lost 2, with 7 bases in between. Germline-derived CDR1 and CDR2 are KGHSH and LQKENI.

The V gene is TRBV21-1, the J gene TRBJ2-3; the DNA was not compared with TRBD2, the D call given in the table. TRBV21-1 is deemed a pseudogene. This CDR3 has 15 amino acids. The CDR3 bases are TGTGCCAGCAGCCCCGAGACGGGAAGCACAGATACGCAGTATTTT. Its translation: CASSPETGSTDTQYF.

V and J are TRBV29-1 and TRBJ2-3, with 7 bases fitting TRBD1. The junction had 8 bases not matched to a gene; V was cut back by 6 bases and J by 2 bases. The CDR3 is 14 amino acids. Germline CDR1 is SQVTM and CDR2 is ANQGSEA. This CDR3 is CSVDRADATDTQYF. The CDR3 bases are TGCAGCGTCGACAGGGCCGACGCCACAGATACGCAGTATTTT.